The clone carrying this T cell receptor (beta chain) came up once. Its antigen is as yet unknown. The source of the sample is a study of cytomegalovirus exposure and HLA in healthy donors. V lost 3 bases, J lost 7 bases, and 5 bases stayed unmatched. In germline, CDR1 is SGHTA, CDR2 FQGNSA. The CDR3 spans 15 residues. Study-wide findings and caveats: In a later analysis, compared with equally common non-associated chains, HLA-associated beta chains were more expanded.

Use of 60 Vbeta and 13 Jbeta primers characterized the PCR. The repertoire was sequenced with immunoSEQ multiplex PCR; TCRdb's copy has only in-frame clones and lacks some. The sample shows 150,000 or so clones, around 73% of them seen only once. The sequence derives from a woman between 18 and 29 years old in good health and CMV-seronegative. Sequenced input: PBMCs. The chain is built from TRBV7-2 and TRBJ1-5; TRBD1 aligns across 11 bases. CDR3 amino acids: CASSLIGDRGQPQHF. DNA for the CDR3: TGTGCCAGCAGCTTGATTGGGGACAGGGGGCAGCCCCAGCATTTT.